These 20 T cell receptor beta chains were all obtained from the same sample, sequenced in a study of blood T cell repertoires in COVID-19. Profiled with immunoSEQ multiplex PCR; TCRdb holds only in-frame clones, not every one. The table has around 200,000 clones, nearly 90% seen once. Sequenced input: peripheral blood. The receptor source for this set is a woman aged 18 to 35 who had recovered from COVID-19.

This sequence joins TRBV4-3 and TRBJ2-3; no clear D. Trimming cost V 0 bases and J 4 bases, with 8 bases left between them. Germline loops: CDR1 LGHNA, CDR2 YSLEER. The CDR3 is made up of 14 amino acids. CDR3 sequence reads: CASSQEPGADTQYF. CDR3 sequence (DNA): TGCGCCAGCAGCCAAGAACCCGGAGCAGATACGCAGTATTTT.

The gene calls are TRBV15 and TRBJ2-5; the D is unclear. The CDR3 is 15 amino acids. Trimming pared 1 base from V and 4 bases from J, leaving 13 bases between. CDR1 LNHNV and CDR2 YYDKDF come from the germline V gene (reference sequence). Written as DNA, the CDR3 is TGTGCCACCAGCAGAGGGTCCTTAGTATCAGAGACCCAGTACTTC. Its protein product is CATSRGSLVSETQYF.

The gene calls are TRBV19 and TRBJ1-4; 12 bases align to TRBD1. Germline-derived CDR1 and CDR2 are LNHDA and SQIVND (reference sequence). CDR3 length equals 19 residues. The trim removed 7 bases at V and 1 base at J, leaving 13 bases unmatched. The CDR3 region has the DNA TGTGCCAGTACCACCCGAGCCGGGACAGGGGGCCTAACTAATGAAAAACTGTTTTTT. Protein product: CASTTRAGTGGLTNEKLFF.

This rearrangement joins TRBV27 to TRBJ2-1; D might be TRBD1 (6 bases). The CDR3 sequence is 15 residues long. V was trimmed by 6 bases and J by 0 bases, leaving 12 bases between them. Germline V gene data show CDR1 as MNHEY and CDR2 as SMNVEV (reference sequence). In DNA form, the CDR3 reads TGTGCCAGCAGACCAGGGGATAGCTCCTACAATGAGCAGTTCTTC. Residues: CASRPGDSSYNEQFF.

This chain uses TRBV25-1 with TRBJ2-7; perhaps TRBD2 as D (6 bases). CDR3 length: 12 residues. Trimming stripped 3 bases from V and 4 bases from J, with 7 bases between. CDR1 is MGHDK and CDR2 is SYGVNS in the germline V gene. The DNA of the CDR3 is TGTGCCAGCAGTGACGGGGGATACGAGCAGTACTTC. Protein product: CASSDGGYEQYF.

The chain is built from TRBV13 and TRBJ1-1, with D possibly TRBD1 on 6 matching bases. The CDR3 is 14 amino acids. The V and J ends lost 4 bases and 5 bases respectively, with 14 bases between them. Germline V CDR1 and CDR2: PRHDT, FYEKMQ (reference sequence). The CDR3 nucleotides are TGTGCCAGCAGCTACTTAGGGGGGGCGACTGAAGCTTTCTTT. It specifies CASSYLGGATEAFF.

V gene TRBV7-7 combines with J gene TRBJ1-3, with TRBD1 as a possible D gene (5 bases). CDR1 and CDR2 (germline): SSHAT, FNYEAQ (reference sequence). V was pared by 8 bases and J by 0 bases, with 11 bases between. The CDR3 contains 14 residues. As DNA, the CDR3 is TGTGCCAGCTCGCCAGGGTCCTCTGGAAACACCATATATTTT. This codes for CASSPGSSGNTIYF.

This chain links TRBV24-1 with TRBJ1-5, with 7 bases that match TRBD1. The V and J ends lost 3 bases and 0 bases, in that order; junction bases with no gene match: 13. The CDR3 totals 19 residues. The germline CDR1 and CDR2 sequences are KGHDR and SFDVKD. The CDR3 spells CATSDAGTAHRYSNQPQHF. In DNA, the CDR3 is TGTGCCACCAGTGATGCCGGGACAGCTCATCGTTATAGCAATCAGCCCCAGCATTTT.

This clone was observed once. The V gene is TRBV5-5, the J gene TRBJ2-1; 7 nucleotides align to TRBD1. V dropped 2 bases and J dropped 0; count of bases not matched to a gene: 5. The CDR3 has 16 residues. The germline V gene has CDR1 SGHKS and CDR2 YYEKEE (reference sequence). The CDR3 loop is CASSLTGQSSYNEQFF. CDR3 bases: TGTGCCAGCAGCTTAACGGGACAGAGCTCCTACAATGAGCAGTTCTTC.

The chain employs TRBV19 and TRBJ2-3, with no clear D. Looked up from germline, CDR1 is LNHDA and CDR2 is SQIVND (reference sequence). This CDR3 is built from 12 residues. Trimming removed 6 bases from V and 6 bases from J, with 10 bases in between. Here the CDR3 reads CASRENRDTQYF. The DNA of the CDR3 is TGTGCCAGTAGAGAGAACCGGGATACGCAGTATTTT. The variable domain in full, with the rest retrieved from reference TRBV19 and TRBJ2-3, is DGGITQSPKYLFRKEGQNVTLSCEQNLNHDAMYWYRQDPGQGLRLIYYSQIVNDFQKGDIAEGYSVSREKKESFPLTVTSAQKNPTAFYLCASRENRDTQYFGPGTRLTVL.

The rearrangement joins TRBV20-1 to TRBJ2-1; D gene unclear. Trimming removed 4 bases at V and 4 bases at J, with 5 bases between. Germline CDR1 DFQATT, CDR2 SNEGSKA (reference sequence). The CDR3 totals 11 residues. The CDR3 is CSAILYNEQFF. The CDR3 coding sequence is TGCAGTGCTATTTTATACAATGAGCAGTTCTTC.

A word on this clone: This sample also contains other DNA sequences that code for the same CDR3. This sequence joins TRBV13 and TRBJ2-7; 7 positions match TRBD2. Trimming at V came to 3 bases and at J to 7 bases, leaving 3 bases not matched to a gene. Germline V gene data show CDR1 as PRHDT and CDR2 as FYEKMQ (reference sequence). This CDR3 is built from 12 residues. The CDR3 DNA follows: TGTGCCAGCAGCTTGGGGCGGGGGGAGCAGTACTTC. Its translation: CASSLGRGEQYF.

The V call is TRBV4-1, the J call TRBJ1-6, with 7 bases aligning to TRBD1. Trimming took 3 bases from V and 6 from J; bases not matched to a gene: 8. Looked up from germline, CDR1 is MGHRA and CDR2 is YSYEKL. This CDR3 contains 16 residues. The CDR3 loop reads CASSQGLNRGNSPLHF. CDR3 nucleotides: TGCGCCAGCAGCCAGGGCTTAAACAGGGGTAATTCACCCCTCCACTTT.

J is TRBJ1-3 and V is TRBV27, with no clear D. Germline CDR1 MNHEY, CDR2 SMNVEV (reference sequence). The CDR3 covers 13 residues. Trimming pared 2 bases from V and 9 bases from J, leaving 11 bases between. This CDR3 is CASSLTLGSTIYF. CDR3 coding DNA: TGTGCCAGCAGTTTAACCCTCGGGAGCACCATATATTTT.

The J gene is TRBJ2-4, the V gene TRBV5-4; 8 positions agree with TRBD2. J was trimmed by 6 bases and V by 3 bases; bases with no gene match: 5. Germline-derived CDR1 and CDR2 are SGHNT and YYREEE (reference sequence). The CDR3 runs to 14 residues. This CDR3 is CASSSGLARNIQYF. In DNA form, the CDR3 reads TGTGCCAGCAGCTCTGGACTAGCTAGAAACATTCAGTACTTC.

This chain uses TRBV30 with TRBJ1-1; D is possibly TRBD1 (5 bases). This CDR3 region has 13 residues. Per the germline V gene, CDR1 is GTSNPN and CDR2 is SVGIG (reference sequence). V lost 4 bases, J lost 6 bases, and 15 bases lay in between. The CDR3 DNA follows: TGTGCCTGGAAGGGGTCCGCGGGGGCTGAAGCTTTCTTT. This encodes CAWKGSAGAEAFF.

The V call is TRBV19, the J call TRBJ1-4; TRBD1 might be the D (6 bases). CDR3 length: 13 residues. Trimming cost V 7 bases and J 4 bases, with 10 bases left between them. CDR1 and CDR2 (germline): LNHDA, SQIVND (reference sequence). The CDR3 DNA sequence: TGTGCCAGTACCGGACAGAGTAATGAAAAACTGTTTTTT. Translation gives CASTGQSNEKLFF. The full variable domain, in which reference TRBV19 and TRBJ1-4 provide the parts outside the CDR3, is DGGITQSPKYLFRKEGQNVTLSCEQNLNHDAMYWYRQDPGQGLRLIYYSQIVNDFQKGDIAEGYSVSREKKESFPLTVTSAQKNPTAFYLCASTGQSNEKLFFGSGTQLSVL.

The chain combines TRBV7-7 with TRBJ2-7, with TRBD1 matching over 11 bases. Germline CDR1 is SSHAT and CDR2 is FNYEAQ (reference sequence). The V segment lost 5 bases and the J segment 3 bases; nucleotides outside the gene matches: 6. The CDR3 is 15 residues long. Here the CDR3 DNA reads TGTGCCAGCAGCACCGGGACAGGGGGGCGCTACGAGCAGTACTTC. Translation: CASSTGTGGRYEQYF.

This chain connects TRBV18 to TRBJ1-2, with TRBD1 identical over 8 bases. CDR3 length equals 14 residues. Germline lookup yields CDR1 KGHSH and CDR2 LQKENI. Losses at the gene ends were 3 bases for V and 9 bases for J; bases not matched to a gene: 9. The CDR3 DNA follows: TGTGCCAGCTCACCCCCGCAGGGGGCAACCCGCTACACCTTC. Its translation is CASSPPQGATRYTF.

The CDR3, as DNA: TGTGCCAGCAGCCAGGACTCCTTCAATCAGCCCCAGCATTTT. This sequence encodes CASSQDSFNQPQHF. The chain employs TRBV3-1 (or the pseudogene TRBV3-2) and TRBJ1-5; D gene unclear. V shed 3 bases and J shed 3 bases, with 9 bases lying between them. Germline CDR1 LGHDT, CDR2 YNNKEL (reference sequence). This CDR3 has 14 amino acids.